The rows below give T cell receptor beta chains drawn from one sample of a study of PD-L1 blockade in urothelial cancer. Using immunoSEQ multiplex PCR, the repertoire was profiled, and TCRdb retains in-frame clones only, with some absent. This sample has 100,000 to 150,000 clones, with roughly 82% found just once. The input for sequencing was PBMCs, taken around atezolizumab (anti-PD-L1) treatment. The receptors here all came from a man aged 50 to 59 with urothelial cancer. CDR3s include the opening cysteine and the closing phenylalanine or tryptophan. Fields, in order: D gene, J gene, clone size, V gene, CDR3 protein, CDR3 DNA. The D gene is left open where the match is weak. Only part of the rows carry a size: once, few, many, or a class if the clone is expanded.

>-|TRBJ2-7|-|TRBV6-5
CASSLHRSYEQYF
TGTGCCAGCAGTTTACACCGCTCCTACGAGCAGTACTTC
>-|TRBJ2-7|once|TRBV30
CAWSRGTPYEQYF
TGTGCCTGGAGTCGGGGGACCCCCTACGAGCAGTACTTC
>-|TRBJ2-5|once|TRBV6-1
CASSGASAEETQYF
TGTGCCAGCAGTGGGGCCTCGGCTGAAGAGACCCAGTACTTC
>-|TRBJ2-7|few|TRBV5-1
CASSVDSISGYEQYF
TGCGCCAGCAGCGTGGACAGCATAAGCGGGTACGAGCAGTACTTC
>-|TRBJ2-3|-|TRBV7-8
CASSFYRTDTQYF
TGTGCCAGCAGCTTCTATCGGACAGATACGCAGTATTTT
>TRBD2|TRBJ2-3|-|TRBV5-5
CASSRRPGLSSTGADTQYF
TGTGCCAGCAGCCGACGACCGGGACTATCGAGCACAGGCGCAGATACGCAGTATTTT
>-|TRBJ1-2|-|TRBV6-5
CASRDRGKLYGYTF
TGTGCCAGCAGGGACCGCGGGAAGCTCTATGGCTACACCTTC
>-|TRBJ2-1|-|TRBV11-3
CASSLGWGDEQFF
TGTGCCAGCAGCTTAGGGTGGGGCGATGAGCAGTTCTTC
>-|TRBJ2-7|-|TRBV10-3
CAISGTSRDEQYF
TGTGCCATCAGTGGGACGAGCAGGGACGAGCAGTACTTC
>TRBD1|TRBJ2-7|-|TRBV28
CASRSRGTGVYEQYF
TGTGCCAGCAGGTCCAGAGGGACAGGGGTATACGAGCAGTACTTC
>TRBD2|TRBJ2-1|few|TRBV9
CASSAGLAGGNEQFF
TGTGCCAGCAGCGCGGGACTAGCGGGGGGCAATGAGCAGTTCTTC